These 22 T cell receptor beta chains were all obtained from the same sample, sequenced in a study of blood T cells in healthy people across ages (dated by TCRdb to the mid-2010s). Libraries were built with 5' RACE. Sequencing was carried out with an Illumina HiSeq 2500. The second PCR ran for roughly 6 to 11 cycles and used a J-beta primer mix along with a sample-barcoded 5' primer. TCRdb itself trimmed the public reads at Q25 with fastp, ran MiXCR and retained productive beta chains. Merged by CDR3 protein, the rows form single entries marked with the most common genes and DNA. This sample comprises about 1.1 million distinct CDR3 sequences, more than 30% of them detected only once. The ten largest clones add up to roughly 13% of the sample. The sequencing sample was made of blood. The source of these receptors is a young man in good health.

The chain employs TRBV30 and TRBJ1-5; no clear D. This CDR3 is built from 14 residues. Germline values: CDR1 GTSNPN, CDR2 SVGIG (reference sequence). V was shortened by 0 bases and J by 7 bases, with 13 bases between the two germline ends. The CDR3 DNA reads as TGTGCCTGGAGTGTTGCGGCAATAGGGCAGCCCCAGCATTTT. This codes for CAWSVAAIGQPQHF.

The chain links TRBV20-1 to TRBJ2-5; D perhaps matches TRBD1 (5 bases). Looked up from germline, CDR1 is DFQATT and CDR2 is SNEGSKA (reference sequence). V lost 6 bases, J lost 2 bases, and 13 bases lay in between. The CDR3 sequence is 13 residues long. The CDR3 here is CSANGQRQETQYF. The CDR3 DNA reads TGCAGTGCCAATGGACAAAGACAAGAGACCCAGTACTTC.

CDR3 loop: CAITEQGTDTEAFF. The CDR3 DNA reads as TGTGCCATCACCGAACAGGGGACTGACACTGAAGCTTTCTTT. V usage is TRBV10-3 and J usage is TRBJ1-1, with 7 bases that match TRBD1. The CDR3 consists of 14 residues. Germline lookup yields CDR1 ENHRY and CDR2 SYGVKD. V gave up 7 bases and J gave up 3 bases; unmatched junction bases: 8.

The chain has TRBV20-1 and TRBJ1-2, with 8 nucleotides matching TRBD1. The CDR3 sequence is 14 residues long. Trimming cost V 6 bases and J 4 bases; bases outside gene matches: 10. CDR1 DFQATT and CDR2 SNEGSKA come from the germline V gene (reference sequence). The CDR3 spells CSATYDRGTYGYTF. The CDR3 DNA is TGCAGTGCCACTTATGACAGGGGAACCTATGGCTACACCTTC.

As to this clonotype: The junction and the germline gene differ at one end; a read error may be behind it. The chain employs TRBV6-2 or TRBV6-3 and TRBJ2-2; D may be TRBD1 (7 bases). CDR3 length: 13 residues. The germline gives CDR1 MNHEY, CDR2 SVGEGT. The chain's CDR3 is CASSRQGIGGLFF. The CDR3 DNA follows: TGTGCCAGCAGTCGACAGGGTATCGGGGGGCTGTTTTTT.

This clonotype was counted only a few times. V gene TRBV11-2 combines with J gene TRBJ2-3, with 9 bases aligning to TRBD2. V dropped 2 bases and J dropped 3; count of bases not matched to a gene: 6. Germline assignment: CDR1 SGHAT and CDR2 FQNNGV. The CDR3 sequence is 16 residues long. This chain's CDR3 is CASSLWGAGGTDTQYF. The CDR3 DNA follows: TGTGCCAGCAGCTTATGGGGAGCGGGGGGAACAGATACGCAGTATTTT.

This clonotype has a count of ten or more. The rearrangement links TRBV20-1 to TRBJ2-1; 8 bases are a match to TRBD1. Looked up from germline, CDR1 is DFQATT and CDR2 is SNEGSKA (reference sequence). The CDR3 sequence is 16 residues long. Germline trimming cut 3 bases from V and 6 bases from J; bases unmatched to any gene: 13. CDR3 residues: CSARDPKGTGPNEQFF. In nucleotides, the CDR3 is TGCAGTGCTAGGGACCCCAAAGGGACAGGCCCCAATGAGCAGTTCTTC.

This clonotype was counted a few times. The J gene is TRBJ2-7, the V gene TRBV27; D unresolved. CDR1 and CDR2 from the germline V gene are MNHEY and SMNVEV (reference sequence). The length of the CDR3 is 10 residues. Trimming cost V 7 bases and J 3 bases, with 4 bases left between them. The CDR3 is CASNYYEQYF. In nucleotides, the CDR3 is TGTGCCAGCAACTACTACGAGCAGTACTTC.

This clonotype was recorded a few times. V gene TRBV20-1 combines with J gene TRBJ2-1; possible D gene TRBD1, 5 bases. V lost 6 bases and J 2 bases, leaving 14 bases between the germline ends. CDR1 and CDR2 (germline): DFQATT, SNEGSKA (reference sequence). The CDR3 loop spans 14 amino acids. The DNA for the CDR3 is TGCAGTGCGCAGGGCCTATCAACCTACAATGAGCAGTTCTTC. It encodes CSAQGLSTYNEQFF.

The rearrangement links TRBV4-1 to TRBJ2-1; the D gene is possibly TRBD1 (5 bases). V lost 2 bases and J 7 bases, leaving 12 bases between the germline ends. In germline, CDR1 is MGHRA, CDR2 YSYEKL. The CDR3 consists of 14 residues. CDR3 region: CASSQREQENEQFF. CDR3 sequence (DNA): TGCGCCAGCAGCCAACGCGAACAGGAGAATGAGCAGTTCTTC.

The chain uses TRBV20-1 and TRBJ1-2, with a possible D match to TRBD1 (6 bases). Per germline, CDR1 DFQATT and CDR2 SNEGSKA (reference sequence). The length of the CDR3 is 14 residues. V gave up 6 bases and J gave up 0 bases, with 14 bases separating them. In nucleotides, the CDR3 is TGCAGTGCAGAGACAGGAGGGGCTAACTATGGCTACACCTTC. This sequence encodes CSAETGGANYGYTF.

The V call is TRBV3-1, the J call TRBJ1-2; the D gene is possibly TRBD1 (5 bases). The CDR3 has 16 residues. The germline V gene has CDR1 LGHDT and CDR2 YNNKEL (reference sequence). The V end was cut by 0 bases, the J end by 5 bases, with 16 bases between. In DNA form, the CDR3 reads TGTGCCAGCAGCCAAGATGCGGGACCCCGGGGGTATGGCTACACCTTC. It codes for CASSQDAGPRGYGYTF.

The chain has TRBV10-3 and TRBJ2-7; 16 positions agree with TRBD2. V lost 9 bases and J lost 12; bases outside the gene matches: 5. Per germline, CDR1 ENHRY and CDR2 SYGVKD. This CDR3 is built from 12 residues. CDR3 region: CAIGTSGGARYF. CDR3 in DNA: TGTGCCATAGGGACTAGCGGGGGGGCGAGGTACTTC.

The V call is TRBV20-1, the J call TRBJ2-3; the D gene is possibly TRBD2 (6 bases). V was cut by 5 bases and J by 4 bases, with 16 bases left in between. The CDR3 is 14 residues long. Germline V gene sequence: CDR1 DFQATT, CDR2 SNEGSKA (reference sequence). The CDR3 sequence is CSAPKGGVADTQYF. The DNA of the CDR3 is TGCAGTGCTCCAAAGGGCGGGGTTGCAGATACGCAGTATTTT.

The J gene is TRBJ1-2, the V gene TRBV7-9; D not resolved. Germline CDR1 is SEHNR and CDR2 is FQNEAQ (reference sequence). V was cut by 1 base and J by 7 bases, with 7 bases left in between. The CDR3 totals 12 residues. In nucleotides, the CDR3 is TGTGCCAGCAGCTTAGGAACGCGTGGCTACACCTTC. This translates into CASSLGTRGYTF.

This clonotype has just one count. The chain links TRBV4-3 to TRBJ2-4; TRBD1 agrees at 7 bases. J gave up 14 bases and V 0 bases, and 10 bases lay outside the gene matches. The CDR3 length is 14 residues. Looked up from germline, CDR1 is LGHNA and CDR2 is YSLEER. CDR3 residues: CASSQEYGDRAKYF. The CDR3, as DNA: TGCGCCAGCAGCCAAGAATATGGCGACAGGGCAAAGTACTTC.

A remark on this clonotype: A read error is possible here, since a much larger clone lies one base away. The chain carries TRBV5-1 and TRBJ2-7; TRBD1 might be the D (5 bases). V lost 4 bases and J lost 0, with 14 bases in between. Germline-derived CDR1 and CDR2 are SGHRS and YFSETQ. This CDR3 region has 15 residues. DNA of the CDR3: TGCGCCAGCAGCCAAGGACAAACGGGCTCCTACGAGCAGTACTTC. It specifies CASSQGQTGSYEQYF.

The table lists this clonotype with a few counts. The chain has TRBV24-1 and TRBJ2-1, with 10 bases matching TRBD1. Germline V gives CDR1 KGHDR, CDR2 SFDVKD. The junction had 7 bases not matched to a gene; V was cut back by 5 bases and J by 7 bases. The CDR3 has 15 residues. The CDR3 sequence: CATSAPTGGKNEQFF. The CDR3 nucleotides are TGTGCCACCAGTGCCCCGACAGGGGGCAAAAATGAGCAGTTCTTC.

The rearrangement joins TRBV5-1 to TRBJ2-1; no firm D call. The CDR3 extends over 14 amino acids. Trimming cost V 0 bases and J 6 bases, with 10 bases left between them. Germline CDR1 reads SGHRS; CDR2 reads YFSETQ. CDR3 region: CASSLVAATNEQFF. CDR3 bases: TGCGCCAGCAGCTTGGTGGCAGCAACCAATGAGCAGTTCTTC. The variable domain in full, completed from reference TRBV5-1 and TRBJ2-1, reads KAGVTQTPRYLIKTRGQQVTLSCSPISGHRSVSWYQQTPGQGLQFLFEYFSETQRNKGNFPGRFSGRQFSNSRSEMNVSTLELGDSALYLCASSLVAATNEQFFGPGTRLTVL.

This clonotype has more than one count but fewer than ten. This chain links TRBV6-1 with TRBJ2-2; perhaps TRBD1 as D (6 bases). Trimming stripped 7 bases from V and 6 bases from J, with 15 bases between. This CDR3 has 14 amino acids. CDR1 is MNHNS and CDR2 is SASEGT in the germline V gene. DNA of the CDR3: TGTGCCAGCACGGGATCTACAGGGTCCGGGGAGCTGTTTTTT. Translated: CASTGSTGSGELFF.

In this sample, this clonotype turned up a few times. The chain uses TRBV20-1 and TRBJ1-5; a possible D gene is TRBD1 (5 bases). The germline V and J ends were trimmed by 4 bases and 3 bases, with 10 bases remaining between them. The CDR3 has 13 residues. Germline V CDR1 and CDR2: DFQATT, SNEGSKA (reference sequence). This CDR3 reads CSAKGTNNQPQHF. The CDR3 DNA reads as TGCAGTGCTAAAGGGACCAACAATCAGCCCCAGCATTTT.

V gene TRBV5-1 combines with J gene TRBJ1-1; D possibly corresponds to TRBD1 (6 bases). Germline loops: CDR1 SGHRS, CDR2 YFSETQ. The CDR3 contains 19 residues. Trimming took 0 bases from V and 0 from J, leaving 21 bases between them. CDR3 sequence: CASSLGQGKRQLVNTEAFF. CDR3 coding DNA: TGCGCCAGCAGCTTGGGGCAGGGGAAACGACAACTCGTGAACACTGAAGCTTTCTTT.